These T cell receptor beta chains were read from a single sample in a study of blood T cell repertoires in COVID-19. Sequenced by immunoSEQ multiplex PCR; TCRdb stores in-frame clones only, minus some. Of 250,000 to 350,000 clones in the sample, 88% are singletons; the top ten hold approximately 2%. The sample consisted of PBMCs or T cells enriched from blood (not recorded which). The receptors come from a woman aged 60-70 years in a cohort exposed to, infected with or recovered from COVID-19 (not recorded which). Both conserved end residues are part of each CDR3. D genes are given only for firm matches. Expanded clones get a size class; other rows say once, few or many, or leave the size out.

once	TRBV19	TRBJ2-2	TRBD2	CASSVRLADTGELFF	TGTGCCAGTAGTGTACGACTAGCAGACACCGGGGAGCTGTTTTTT
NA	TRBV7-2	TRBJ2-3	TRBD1	CASSRGQGVADTQYF	TGTGCCAGCAGCCGGGGACAGGGAGTAGCAGATACGCAGTATTTT
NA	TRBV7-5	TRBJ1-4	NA	CARSLKAIALKTGAENEKLFF	TGTGCCAGAAGCTTAAAAGCCATTGCCCTTAAGACAGGGGCGGAAAATGAAAAACTGTTTTTT
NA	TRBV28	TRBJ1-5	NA	CASSPNAGWGNQPQHF	TGTGCCAGCAGTCCCAACGCGGGTTGGGGCAATCAGCCCCAGCATTTT
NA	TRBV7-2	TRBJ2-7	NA	CASSLGGGPISYEQYF	TGTGCCAGCAGCTTGGGAGGAGGGCCTATTTCCTACGAGCAGTACTTC
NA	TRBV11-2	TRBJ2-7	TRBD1	CASSSDRVLQYF	TGTGCCAGCAGCTCGGACAGGGTCCTGCAGTACTTC
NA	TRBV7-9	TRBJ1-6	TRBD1	CASATFTTGRNSPLHF	TGTGCCAGCGCAACCTTTACGACAGGGAGGAATTCACCCCTCCACTTT
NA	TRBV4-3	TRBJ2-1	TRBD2	CASSQDRGTSTHNEQFF	TGCGCCAGCAGCCAAGATCGCGGGACTAGTACCCACAATGAGCAGTTCTTC
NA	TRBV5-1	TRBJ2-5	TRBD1	CASRLRDRGGETQYF	TGCGCCAGCCGTCTCCGGGACAGGGGTGGAGAGACCCAGTACTTC
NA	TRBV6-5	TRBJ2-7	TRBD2	CASTGTSGRGEQYF	TGTGCCAGCACCGGGACTAGCGGGAGAGGCGAGCAGTACTTC
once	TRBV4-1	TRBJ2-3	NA	CASSFRLRRGQSTDTQYF	TGCGCCAGCAGCTTCCGCCTTAGAAGGGGACAAAGCACAGATACGCAGTATTTT
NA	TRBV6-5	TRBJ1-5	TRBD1	CASSYSGTGNQPQHF	TGTGCCAGCAGTTACTCCGGGACAGGGAACCAGCCCCAGCATTTT
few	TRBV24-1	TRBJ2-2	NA	CATSDFRSGTGELFF	TGTGCCACCAGTGATTTTCGATCGGGAACCGGGGAGCTGTTTTTT
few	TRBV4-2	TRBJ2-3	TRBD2	CASSQEVGRAGDTQYF	TGTGCCAGCAGCCAAGAGGTCGGGAGGGCGGGGGATACGCAGTATTTT
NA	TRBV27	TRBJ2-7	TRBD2	CASSFGGALHEQYF	TGTGCCAGCAGTTTCGGGGGGGCGCTCCACGAGCAGTACTTC
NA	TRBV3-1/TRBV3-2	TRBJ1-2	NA	CASSQGTVYGYTF	TGTGCCAGCAGCCAAGGGACAGTCTATGGCTACACCTTC
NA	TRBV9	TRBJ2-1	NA	CASSVEGGRAHEQFF	TGTGCCAGCAGCGTAGAGGGGGGGAGAGCCCATGAGCAGTTCTTC
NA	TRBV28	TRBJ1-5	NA	CASSAHRGGATLNQPQHF	TGTGCCAGCAGTGCCCATCGCGGGGGGGCAACCCTCAATCAGCCCCAGCATTTT
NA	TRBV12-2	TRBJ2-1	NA	CASRYRNLRFF	TGTGCAAGTCGCTATAGAAACTTGCGGTTCTTC
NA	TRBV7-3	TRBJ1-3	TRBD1	CASSPQGPGNTIYF	TGTGCCAGCAGTCCACAGGGGCCCGGAAACACCATATATTTT
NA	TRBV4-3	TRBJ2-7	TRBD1	CASSQGTGTEQYF	TGCGCCAGCAGCCAAGGGACAGGAACGGAGCAGTACTTC